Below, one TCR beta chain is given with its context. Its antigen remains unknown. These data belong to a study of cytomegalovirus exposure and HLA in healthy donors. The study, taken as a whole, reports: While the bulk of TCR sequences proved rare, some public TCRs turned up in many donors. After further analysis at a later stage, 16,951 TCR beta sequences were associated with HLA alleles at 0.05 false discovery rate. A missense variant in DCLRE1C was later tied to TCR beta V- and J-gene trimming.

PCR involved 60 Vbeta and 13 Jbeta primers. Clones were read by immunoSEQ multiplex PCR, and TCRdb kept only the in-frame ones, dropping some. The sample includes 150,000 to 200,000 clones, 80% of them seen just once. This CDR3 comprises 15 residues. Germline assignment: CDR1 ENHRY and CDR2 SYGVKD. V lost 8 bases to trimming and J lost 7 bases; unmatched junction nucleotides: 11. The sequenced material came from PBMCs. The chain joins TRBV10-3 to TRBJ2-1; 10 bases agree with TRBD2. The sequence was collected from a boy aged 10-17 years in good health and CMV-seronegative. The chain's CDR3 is CAIRQMLAGDNEQFF. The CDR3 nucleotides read TGTGCCATCCGACAAATGCTAGCGGGAGATAATGAGCAGTTCTTC.